One sample yielded the 10 T cell receptor beta chains listed below, sequenced in a study of blood T cell repertoires in COVID-19. The table came from immunoSEQ multiplex PCR; TCRdb's copy has only in-frame clones and leaves some out. The sample lists some 100,000 clones, 88% seen once, with 4.5% to 5.5% in the top ten. The sequencing input was peripheral blood. Receptors were obtained from a woman older than 75 with active COVID-19.

This clone showed up just once. The chain links TRBV4-2 to TRBJ2-2; 10 bases map to TRBD2. This CDR3 has 16 residues. The germline V gene encodes CDR1 LGHNA and CDR2 YNFKEQ. V shed 0 bases and J 6 bases; nucleotides not matched to a gene: 4. Here the CDR3 reads CASSQESSGSPGELFF. The CDR3 DNA sequence: TGTGCCAGCAGCCAAGAGTCTAGCGGGAGCCCCGGGGAGCTGTTTTTT.

This clone is a singleton in its sample. V is TRBV6-6 and J is TRBJ1-1, with D unresolved. The V gene lost 2 bases and the J gene lost 4 bases, with 14 bases spanning the gap. Germline CDR1 reads MNHNY; CDR2 reads SVGAGI (reference sequence). This CDR3 spans 15 amino acids. The CDR3 bases are TGTGCCAGCAGTTACGGCACAGCGGTAGGCACTGAAGCTTTCTTT. The encoded protein is CASSYGTAVGTEAFF.

Written as DNA, the CDR3 is TGTGCCAGCACCCCGACAGGGGGGACCACTGAAGCTTTCTTT. Its translation is CASTPTGGTTEAFF. The chain carries TRBV11-1 and TRBJ1-1, with 9 bases lining up with TRBD1. The V gene end was trimmed by 7 bases and the J gene end by 4 bases; junction bases not matched to a gene: 7. CDR1 SGHAT and CDR2 FQDESV come from the germline V gene (reference sequence). The CDR3 is made up of 14 amino acids.

The J gene is TRBJ1-6, the V gene TRBV6-2 or TRBV6-3; D is ambiguous. The germline gives CDR1 MNHEY, CDR2 SVGEGT. The CDR3 sequence is 14 residues long. Trimming cost V 3 bases and J 9 bases, with 12 bases left between them. The CDR3 is CASSYLRPSSPLHF. The CDR3 DNA is TGTGCCAGCAGTTATCTGAGGCCGAGTTCACCCCTCCACTTT.

In DNA, the CDR3 is TGTGCCAGCAGTCCCCGTGACAGGGTAGGACACGAGCAGTACTTC. This gives the protein CASSPRDRVGHEQYF. This chain connects TRBV27 to TRBJ2-7; the match to TRBD1 covers 7 bases. CDR3 length: 15 residues. With 5 bases clipped from V and 5 bases from J, the junction kept 12 bases outside the gene matches. The germline CDR1 and CDR2 sequences are MNHEY and SMNVEV (reference sequence).

The chain couples TRBV19 to TRBJ2-1, with unresolved D. With 6 bases removed from V and 8 bases from J, the gap between germline ends came to 8 bases. The germline V gene encodes CDR1 LNHDA and CDR2 SQIVND (reference sequence). This CDR3 region has 11 residues. Here the CDR3 reads CASSGVDEQFF. DNA for the CDR3: TGTGCCAGTAGCGGAGTGGATGAGCAGTTCTTC.

The chain links TRBV5-6 to TRBJ2-2; D perhaps matches TRBD1 (6 bases). This CDR3 is built from 16 residues. The V end was cut by 1 base, the J end by 7 bases, with 17 bases between. Germline CDR1 is SGHDT and CDR2 is YYEEEE. The CDR3 is CASSLRQGSRIGELFF. The CDR3 bases are TGTGCCAGCAGCTTGCGGCAGGGGTCTAGAATCGGGGAGCTGTTTTTT.

J is TRBJ2-2 and V is TRBV19; 14 bases agree with TRBD2. In germline, CDR1 is LNHDA, CDR2 SQIVND (reference sequence). The CDR3 consists of 17 residues. Trimming at V came to 6 bases and at J to 7 bases, leaving 10 bases not matched to a gene. The CDR3 DNA reads TGTGCCAGTAGCCTGACTAGCGGGAGGGCCGTTGTCGGGGAGCTGTTTTTT. Residues: CASSLTSGRAVVGELFF.

The chain combines TRBV11-3 with TRBJ2-7; D is perhaps TRBD1 (5 bases). The ends were cut back, 1 base at V and 5 bases at J, with 9 bases in the middle. The CDR3 has 13 residues. The germline V gene encodes CDR1 SGHNT and CDR2 YENEEA. The CDR3: CASSLAGLDEQYF. The CDR3 nucleotides read TGTGCCAGCAGCTTAGCAGGGCTCGACGAGCAGTACTTC.

The chain joins TRBV24-1 to TRBJ2-3; D might be TRBD1 (7 bases). The CDR3 runs to 16 residues. Germline CDR1 is KGHDR and CDR2 is SFDVKD. V was shortened by 4 bases and J by 1 base, with 14 bases between the two germline ends. The CDR3 coding sequence is TGTGCCACCAGTGACCCGACAGGGAGGCGCACAGATACGCAGTATTTT. Translation gives CATSDPTGRRTDTQYF.